Listed here are 12 T cell receptor beta chains from one sample, sequenced in a study of identical twins. TCRdb re-derived calls from the 5' RACE reads in MiXCR, one entry per CDR3 protein. Among roughly 260,000 distinct CDR3 sequences listed, about 14% were seen once. The material sequenced was memory (CD45RO+) T cells sorted from blood. All receptors come from a woman under 30 in good health.

This clonotype was seen a few times. This chain connects TRBV21-1 to TRBJ2-7; the DNA was not used to check the table's D call, TRBD1. TRBV21-1 is a known pseudogene. The CDR3 is 17 residues long. The CDR3 spells CASRKGAPSPAYYEQYF. The CDR3, as DNA: TGTGCCAGCCGAAAGGGGGCTCCTAGCCCTGCTTACTACGAGCAGTACTTC.

In DNA form, the CDR3 reads TGTGCCATCAGTGAGTTGTACGGGGAGCTGTTTTTT. Amino acids: CAISELYGELFF. V is TRBV10-3 and J is TRBJ2-2, with unresolved D. The CDR3 runs to 12 residues. V lost 1 base and J 7 bases, leaving 4 bases between the germline ends. CDR1 and CDR2 (germline): ENHRY, SYGVKD.

The chain links TRBV9 to TRBJ2-7; D ambiguous. V gave up 4 bases and J gave up 6 bases, with 20 bases separating them. This CDR3 has 15 amino acids. The germline V gene has CDR1 SGDLS and CDR2 YYNGEE. CDR3 nucleotides: TGTGCCAGCAGCCCGGGCGCCCAGAGTCTGGGCGAGCAGTACTTC. Its protein is CASSPGAQSLGEQYF.

At least ten counts were recorded for this clonotype. V and J are TRBV6-6 and TRBJ1-5; TRBD1 might be the D (5 bases). Trimming shortened V by 5 bases and J by 1 base, and 6 bases separated the two germline ends. CDR1 is MNHNY, CDR2 SVGAGI, per germline (reference sequence). The CDR3 is 13 residues long. The CDR3 loop reads CASSRDSNQPQHF. CDR3 bases: TGTGCCAGCAGTCGGGACAGCAATCAGCCCCAGCATTTT.

The rearrangement links TRBV20-1 to TRBJ2-1, with 9 bases fitting TRBD2. CDR1 and CDR2 (germline): DFQATT, SNEGSKA (reference sequence). The ends lost 3 bases at V and 7 bases at J; junction bases unmatched: 4. The CDR3 contains 13 residues. The CDR3 protein is CSASVRGGNEQFF. CDR3 nucleotide sequence: TGCAGTGCTAGTGTGCGGGGGGGTAATGAGCAGTTCTTC.

The chain carries TRBV10-2 and TRBJ2-5, with TRBD2 identical over 11 bases. The length of the CDR3 is 16 residues. V shed 8 bases and J 1 base; nucleotides not matched to a gene: 9. Germline CDR1 reads WSHSY; CDR2 reads SAAADI. CDR3 region: CASRRLLAGVQETQYF. For the CDR3, the DNA is TGCGCCAGCCGCCGTTTACTAGCGGGGGTCCAAGAGACCCAGTACTTC.

This clonotype was counted between two and nine times. The chain recombines TRBV10-3 with TRBJ2-3; D perhaps matches TRBD1 (6 bases). V was cut by 6 bases and J by 0 bases, with 10 bases left in between. The CDR3 is 14 residues long. From germline, CDR1 is ENHRY and CDR2 SYGVKD. CDR3: CAIRDRASTDTQYF. The CDR3 coding sequence is TGTGCCATCAGGGACAGAGCTAGCACAGATACGCAGTATTTT.

The rearrangement links TRBV6-5 to TRBJ2-2; D not resolved. Germline V gene data show CDR1 as MNHEY and CDR2 as SVGAGI. Trimming took off 0 bases at V and 8 bases at J, with 16 bases between the two ends. This CDR3 is 16 amino acids long. The CDR3 sequence is CASSYSITLQLGELFF. In DNA form, the CDR3 reads TGTGCCAGCAGTTACTCTATAACTCTGCAGTTGGGGGAGCTGTTTTTT.

This clonotype was observed at least ten times. The V gene is TRBV29-1, the J gene TRBJ2-7, with 7 bases identical to TRBD1. The CDR3 covers 14 residues. V lost 6 bases, J lost 6 bases, and 14 bases stayed unmatched. Germline V lookup: CDR1 SQVTM, CDR2 ANQGSEA. This CDR3 is CSVRGGARASEQYF. CDR3 DNA sequence: TGCAGCGTCCGAGGGGGCGCCAGGGCGAGCGAGCAGTACTTC.

Only a few counts were recorded for this clonotype. CDR3 nucleotides: TGTGCCAGCAGTTACCGCGGAAGGAGGGGCACAGATACGCAGTATTTT. It encodes CASSYRGRRGTDTQYF. V usage is TRBV6-2 or TRBV6-3 and J usage is TRBJ2-3, with D tentatively TRBD2 (6 bases). The CDR3 runs 16 residues. V was shortened by 2 bases and J by 1 base, with 13 bases between the two germline ends. From germline, CDR1 is MNHEY and CDR2 SVGEGT.

Only a few counts were recorded for this clonotype. This rearrangement joins TRBV7-2 to TRBJ2-2; TRBD1 is a possible D gene (5 bases). The V end lost 2 bases, the J end lost 7 bases, and 11 bases lay between the germline ends. This CDR3 comprises 14 residues. Germline values: CDR1 SGHTA, CDR2 FQGNSA. CDR3 coding DNA: TGTGCCAGCAGCTTAACCTCAGGGTTCGGGGAGCTGTTTTTT. It translates to CASSLTSGFGELFF.

This clonotype has more than one count but fewer than ten. V and J are TRBV6-1 and TRBJ1-2; D is perhaps TRBD1 (5 bases). Trimming shortened V by 7 bases and J by 4 bases, and 16 bases separated the two germline ends. The CDR3 totals 14 residues. The V gene's germline CDR1 is MNHNS and CDR2 SASEGT. CDR3 residues: CASTQGEGLYGYTF. DNA of the CDR3: TGTGCCAGCACCCAGGGCGAGGGACTCTATGGCTACACCTTC.